Below, one TCR beta chain is given with its context. Its antigen is unidentified. The sample comes from a study of identifying expanded T cells in peripheral blood. Study results and caveats: About 1.2 clones differed between technical replicates, versus 16.4 and 19 over time. Approximately two-week clone count variance significantly increased as total template count grew.

Healthy donors had no documented immune events, such as infections, while sampled. The length of the CDR3 is 15 residues. V shed 6 bases and J 7 bases; nucleotides not matched to a gene: 7. In germline, CDR1 is MNHEY, CDR2 SMNVEV (reference sequence). Clones were sequenced by immunoSEQ multiplex PCR, and TCRdb holds only the in-frame ones, with some missing. The sample lists 100,000 or so clones, around 89% occurring once. V usage is TRBV27 and J usage is TRBJ2-1; TRBD2 agrees at 12 bases. Material: blood. The source is a person between 18 and 75 years old in good health. CDR3 DNA sequence: TGTGCCAGCAGAAATCTAGCGGGGGGGCTTAATGAGCAGTTCTTC. This gives the protein CASRNLAGGLNEQFF.